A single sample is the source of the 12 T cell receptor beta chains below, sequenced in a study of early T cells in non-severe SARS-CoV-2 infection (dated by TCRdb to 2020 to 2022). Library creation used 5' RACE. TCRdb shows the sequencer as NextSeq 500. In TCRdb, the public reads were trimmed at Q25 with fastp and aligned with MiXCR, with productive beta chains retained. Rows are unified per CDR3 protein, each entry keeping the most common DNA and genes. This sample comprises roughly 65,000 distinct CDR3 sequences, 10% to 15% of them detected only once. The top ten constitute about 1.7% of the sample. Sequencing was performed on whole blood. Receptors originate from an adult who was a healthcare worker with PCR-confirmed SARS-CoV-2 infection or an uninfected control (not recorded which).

The CDR3 reads CASSPGGGENTIYF. Here the CDR3 DNA reads TGCGCCAGCAGCCCTGGTGGAGGAGAAAACACCATATATTTT. The chain has TRBV5-1 and TRBJ1-3; D not certain. This CDR3 region has 14 residues. Per germline, CDR1 SGHRS and CDR2 YFSETQ. V gave up 4 bases and J gave up 6 bases, with 14 bases separating them.

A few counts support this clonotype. The CDR3 region is CSAIRGTDSYEQYF. CDR3 sequence (DNA): TGCAGTGCTATCAGGGGGACGGACTCCTACGAGCAGTACTTC. This sequence joins TRBV20-1 and TRBJ2-7; the match to TRBD1 covers 7 bases. Germline CDR1 DFQATT, CDR2 SNEGSKA (reference sequence). Trimming cost V 4 bases and J 0 bases; bases outside gene matches: 6. CDR3 size: 14 residues.

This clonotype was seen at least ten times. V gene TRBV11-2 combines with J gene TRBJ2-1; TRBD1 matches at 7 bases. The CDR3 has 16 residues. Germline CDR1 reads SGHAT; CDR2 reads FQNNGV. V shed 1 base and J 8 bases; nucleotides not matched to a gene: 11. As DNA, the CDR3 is TGTGCCAGCAGCTTAGGAGGGAGTACAGGGGTGTATGAGCAGTTCTTC. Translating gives CASSLGGSTGVYEQFF.

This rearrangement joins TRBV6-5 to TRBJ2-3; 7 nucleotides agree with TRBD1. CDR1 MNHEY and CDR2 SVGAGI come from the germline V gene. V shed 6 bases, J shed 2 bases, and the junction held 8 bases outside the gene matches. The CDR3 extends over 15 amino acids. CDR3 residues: CASSRRDRYTDTQYF. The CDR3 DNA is TGTGCCAGCAGCCGCCGGGACAGATACACAGATACGCAGTATTTT.

CDR3 in amino acids: CASSRGPQGSPGRETQYF. The CDR3, as DNA: TGTGCCAGCAGCCGCGGTCCCCAGGGCTCTCCTGGGCGAGAGACCCAGTACTTC. J is TRBJ2-5 and V is TRBV11-2; perhaps TRBD1 as D (5 bases). The germline CDR1 and CDR2 sequences are SGHAT and FQNNGV. Trimming took off 5 bases at V and 4 bases at J, with 26 bases between the two ends. This CDR3 has 18 amino acids.

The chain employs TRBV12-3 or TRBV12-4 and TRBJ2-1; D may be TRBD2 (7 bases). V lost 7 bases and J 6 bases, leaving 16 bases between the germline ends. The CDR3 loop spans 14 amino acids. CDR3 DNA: TGTGCCAGCACCCCCCGGGGGGCCTTCAATGAGCAGTTCTTC. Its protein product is CASTPRGAFNEQFF.

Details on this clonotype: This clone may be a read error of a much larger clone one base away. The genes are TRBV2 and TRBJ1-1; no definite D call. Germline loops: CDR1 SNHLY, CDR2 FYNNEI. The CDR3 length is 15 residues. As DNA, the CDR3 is TGTACCAGCAGTGAAGGGCACCTAGGCGACACTGAAGCTTTCTTT. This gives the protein CTSSEGHLGDTEAFF.

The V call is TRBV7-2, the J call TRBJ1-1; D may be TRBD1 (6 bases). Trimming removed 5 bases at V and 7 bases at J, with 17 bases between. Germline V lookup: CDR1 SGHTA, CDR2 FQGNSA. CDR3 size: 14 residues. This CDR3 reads CASSRITGSIEAFF. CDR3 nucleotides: TGTGCCAGCAGCCGTATCACAGGGTCCATTGAAGCTTTCTTT.

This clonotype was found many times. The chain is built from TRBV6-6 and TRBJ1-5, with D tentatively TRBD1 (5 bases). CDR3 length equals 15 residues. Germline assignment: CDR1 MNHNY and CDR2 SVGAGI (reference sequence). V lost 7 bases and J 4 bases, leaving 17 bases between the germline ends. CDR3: CASTQPGRVNQPQHF. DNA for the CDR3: TGTGCCAGCACCCAACCGGGACGGGTAAATCAGCCCCAGCATTTT.

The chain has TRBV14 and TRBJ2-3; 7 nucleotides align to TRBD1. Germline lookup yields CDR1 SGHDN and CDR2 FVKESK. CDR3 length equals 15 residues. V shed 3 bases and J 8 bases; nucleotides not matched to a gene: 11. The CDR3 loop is CASSHFKGAIATQYF. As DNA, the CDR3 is TGTGCCAGCAGCCACTTCAAGGGGGCCATTGCTACGCAGTATTTT.

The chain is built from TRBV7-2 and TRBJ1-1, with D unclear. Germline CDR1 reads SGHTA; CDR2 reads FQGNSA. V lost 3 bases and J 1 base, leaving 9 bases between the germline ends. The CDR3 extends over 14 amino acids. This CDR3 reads CASSFNRPNTEAFF. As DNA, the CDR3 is TGTGCCAGCAGCTTCAATCGGCCGAACACTGAAGCTTTCTTT.

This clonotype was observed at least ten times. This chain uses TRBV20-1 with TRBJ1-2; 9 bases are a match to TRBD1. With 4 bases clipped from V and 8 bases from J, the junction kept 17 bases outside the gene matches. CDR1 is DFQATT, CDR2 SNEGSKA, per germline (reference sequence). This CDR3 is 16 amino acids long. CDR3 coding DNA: TGCAGTGCTAAACCCTGGGACAGGGTATTTAGTACGGGCTACACCTTC. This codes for CSAKPWDRVFSTGYTF.